The 4 T cell receptor beta chains below were found in one sample sequenced in a study of OX40 agonist ivuxolimab in advanced cancers. The data were produced by immunoSEQ multiplex PCR, yet TCRdb's version contains in-frame clones alone and is incomplete. The table has about 31,000 clones, approximately 81% seen once. Specimen: CD4+ or CD8+ T cells sorted from blood, collected in a trial of the OX40 agonist ivuxolimab. These receptors came from an adult with an advanced solid tumor such as melanoma, head and neck, liver or kidney cancer.

V gene TRBV29-1 combines with J gene TRBJ2-5; no definite D call. The CDR3 extends over 13 amino acids. Trimming took off 2 bases at V and 7 bases at J, with 14 bases between the two ends. Germline assignment: CDR1 SQVTM and CDR2 ANQGSEA. The CDR3 DNA sequence: TGCAGCGTTGAAAACCCCCCTTCGGGGACCCAGTACTTC. It codes for CSVENPPSGTQYF.

The J gene is TRBJ2-6, the V gene TRBV2, with D perhaps assigned TRBD1 or TRBD2 (7 bases each). CDR1 is SNHLY and CDR2 is FYNNEI in the germline V gene. This CDR3 region has 15 residues. Trimming removed 8 bases from V and 2 bases from J, with 13 bases in between. CDR3 bases: TGTGCCAGCCAGGGGGGGGCAGCTGGGGCCAACGTCCTGACTTTC. The encoded protein is CASQGGAAGANVLTF.

V gene TRBV7-9 combines with J gene TRBJ2-3; D is unresolved. Germline values: CDR1 SEHNR, CDR2 FQNEAQ (reference sequence). CDR3 length: 11 amino acids. The V and J ends lost 3 bases and 5 bases respectively, with 3 bases between them. In DNA, the CDR3 is TGTGCCAGCAGCTTGAGAGATACGCAGTATTTT. Translated: CASSLRDTQYF.

The rearrangement joins TRBV5-1 to TRBJ2-7, with D uncertain. Trimming left V 5 bases short and J 3 bases short, with 12 bases between. CDR1 and CDR2 (germline): SGHRS, YFSETQ. CDR3 size: 13 residues. The CDR3 loop reads CASRNGTVYEQYF. The CDR3, as DNA: TGCGCCAGCAGGAACGGAACAGTCTACGAGCAGTACTTC.